This entry features one TCR beta chain sequence. The target antigen is unknown. These data are taken from a study of human T cells and chemical hapten exposure. Study-level results: High-frequency TCRs, those above 1 in 1000, stayed the same after DPC sensitization.

The time point was: patch test 3, about 24 weeks after DPC sensitization. Specified treatment: therapeutic diphenylcyclopropenone sensitization with weekly scalp DPC. The donor pool consisted of alopecia patients aged 18 to 70 years, considered suitable for DPC. It was from unfractionated whole blood that total RNA was extracted. As the library was built, unique molecular identifiers were attached to individual cDNA molecules. TCRdb recomputed calls from the RACE reads with MiXCR, one row per CDR3 protein. The table has some 79,000 distinct CDR3 sequences, 10% to 11% seen once. The germline CDR1 and CDR2 sequences are DFQATT and SNEGSKA (reference sequence). The V and J ends lost 2 bases and 0 bases respectively, with 8 bases between them. The CDR3 spans 14 residues.

Material: whole blood, obtained in connection with sensitization to the hapten diphenylcyclopropenone (DPC). The sequence derives from a woman aged 45-65 years with alopecia areata. Some clones in this sample may be carry-over from other donors' samples. The gene calls are TRBV20-1 and TRBJ1-5; D may be TRBD1 (5 bases). CDR3 protein: CSARRGDSNQPQHF. The CDR3 DNA sequence: TGCAGTGCTAGACGAGGGGATAGCAATCAGCCCCAGCATTTT.